The 22 T cell receptor gamma chains in this list originate from one sample, sequenced in a study of γδ T cells in repeated Plasmodium falciparum infection. TCRdb used CATT to re-call clones from the multiplex PCR reads. The repertoire holds about 30,000 gamma-chain clones, with more than 1.4% as singletons. Gammadelta T cells were flow-sorted from PBMC into Vgamma9/Vdelta2+ and Vdelta2-negative populations for bulk analysis. The sample consisted of gamma-delta T cells from blood. All receptors derive from a pool of human donors (malaria-infected and uninfected, not separated).

This clone was recorded at least ten times. The TCRdb protein and the DNA translation do not line up at residue 7; the protein shown here was made by translating the DNA. CDR3 sequence: CATWDRRVDKKLF. CDR3 DNA sequence: TGTGCCACCTGGGATAGGCGTGTGGATAAGAAACTCTTT. The chain carries TRGV8 and TRGJ1 or TRGJ2. Germline values: CDR1 VENAVY, CDR2 YDSYNSRV. V was clipped by 0 bases and J by 8 bases; unmatched bases: 7. The CDR3 extends over 13 amino acids.

This clone was counted between two and nine times. The likely explanation is a read error, given a far larger clone one base away. This specimen includes other DNA sequences encoding the same CDR3. V and J are TRGV9 and TRGJP. In the absence of a J gene in TCRdb, the DNA was matched to germline to assign it here. This CDR3 has 18 amino acids. From germline, CDR1 is GITISATS and CDR2 ISYDGTV (reference sequence). In DNA form, the CDR3 reads TGCGCCTTGTGGGAGGTTACACTTCAAGAGTTGGGCAAAAAAATCAAGGTATTT. It encodes CALWEVTLQELGKKIKVF.

A note on this clone: The protein TCRdb lists belongs to a much larger clone and differs from this DNA's translation at residue 10, which points to a read error; the protein shown is made from the DNA. The chain carries TRGV9 and TRGJ1 or TRGJ2. Assignment of the J gene here rests on matching the DNA to germline, because TCRdb gives none. The CDR3 has 13 amino acids. Germline V gene sequence: CDR1 GITISATS, CDR2 ISYDGTV (reference sequence). The CDR3 spells CALWEAAHYRKLF. The CDR3 bases are TGTGCCTTGTGGGAGGCGGCACATTATAGGAAACTCTTT.

A remark on this clone: The DNA is omitted, as the CDR3 cannot be located on it reliably, and the CDR3 follows TCRdb's listing. The J gene went uncalled, whereas the V gene is TRGV2. Germline values: CDR1 EGSNGY, CDR2 YDSYNSKV. Termini included, the CDR3 measures 31 amino acids. The CDR3 here is CATWDGNYIRNSLAVEQHLLSQVSIGRIQHF.

A note on this clone: A read error likely explains why the TCRdb protein, taken from a much larger clone, differs from this DNA's translation at residue 12; the protein shown is translated from the DNA. The chain combines TRGV4 with TRGJP. TCRdb is silent on the J gene; assignment here came from matching the DNA to germline. The V gene end was trimmed by 0 bases and the J gene end by 23 bases; junction bases not matched to a gene: 10. This CDR3 has 13 amino acids. From germline, CDR1 is EGSTGY and CDR2 YDSYTSSV. The CDR3 protein is CATWDGAGWFKVF. CDR3 coding DNA: TGTGCCACCTGGGATGGGGCTGGTTGGTTCAAGGTATTT.

This clone has ten or more counts. The chain employs TRGV4 and TRGJ1 or TRGJ2. There are 16 residues in the CDR3. J lost 6 bases, V lost 1 base, and 15 bases had no gene match. Germline loops: CDR1 EGSTGY, CDR2 YDSYTSSV. DNA of the CDR3: TGTGCCACCTGGGATGGTTGCGACCGAATTTGTTATAAGAAACTCTTT. Protein sequence: CATWDGCDRICYKKLF.

A few counts support this clone. With only one base between it and a far larger clone, this is likely a read error. This sequence joins TRGV9 and TRGJ1 or TRGJ2. No J segment appears in TCRdb, so it was assigned here by matching the sequence to germline. This CDR3 has 20 amino acids. Germline V lookup: CDR1 GITISATS, CDR2 ISYDGTV (reference sequence). The DNA of the CDR3 is TGTGCCCTGTGGGAGGTGATCTCGGAAGACGGGGGTTTGTGTTATTATAAGAAACTCTTT. Residues: CALWEVISEDGGLCYYKKLF.

The sample holds many counts of this clone. The TCRdb record carries a much larger clone's protein, which differs from this DNA's translation at residue 3; a read error is the likely cause, and the protein listed here is the DNA translation. The rearrangement links TRGV9 to TRGJ1 or TRGJ2. TCRdb is silent on the J gene; assignment here came from matching the DNA to germline. Per germline, CDR1 GITISATS and CDR2 ISYDGTV (reference sequence). CDR3 length: 14 residues. The CDR3 loop reads CASWEVQRGYKKLF. Written as DNA, the CDR3 is TGTGCCTCGTGGGAGGTGCAAAGGGGTTATAAGAAACTCTTT.

In its sample, this clone was seen many times. A far more abundant clone sits one base away, making this likely a read error. Different DNA sequences within this sample yield the same CDR3. The chain links TRGV4 to TRGJ1 or TRGJ2. TCRdb leaves out the J gene; it was filled in here by matching the DNA to germline. Germline loops: CDR1 EGSTGY, CDR2 YDSYTSSV. V dropped 5 bases and J dropped 8; count of bases not matched to a gene: 9. The CDR3 is 12 residues long. The DNA for the CDR3 is TGTGCCACCTGGGTACACGGCCATAAGAAACTCTTT. It yields the protein CATWVHGHKKLF.

Note on this clone: The mismatch at residues 3 and 13 between this DNA's translation and the TCRdb protein of a much larger clone likely reflects a read error; the protein shown is translated from the DNA. The rearrangement uses TRGV9 and TRGJP. Germline V gene sequence: CDR1 GITISATS, CDR2 ISYDGTV (reference sequence). The CDR3 loop spans 20 amino acids. CDR3 coding DNA: TGTGCCTCGTGGGAGGTGAAACGTCCCGGCCAAGAGTCGGGCAAAAAAATCAAGGTATTT. Protein sequence: CASWEVKRPGQESGKKIKVF.

This clone was counted between two and nine times. Because the CDR3's place on the DNA is in doubt, the DNA is left out and the CDR3 is given as listed by TCRdb. The V gene is given as TRGV5, and no J gene call is available. CDR1 and CDR2 (germline): VINAFY, YDVSNSKD. The length of the CDR3 is 29 amino acids, counting both ends. The CDR3 sequence: CATWIIIRNSLAVEQHLLSQVSIGRIQHF.

There are many counts of this clone. The protein given by TCRdb reflects a much larger clone and differs at residue 12 from this DNA's translation, likely from a read error; the protein shown is the DNA's translation. The chain links TRGV9 to TRGJ1 or TRGJ2. TCRdb records no J gene; here it was assigned by comparing the DNA to germline. Germline V gene lookup returns CDR1 GITISATS and CDR2 ISYDGTV (reference sequence). This CDR3 region has 19 residues. In DNA form, the CDR3 reads TGTGCCTTGTGGGAGGTGGCCCTAATACCGTCACGTAATTGTTATAAGAAACTCTTT. This encodes CALWEVALIPSRNCYKKLF.

On this clone: A far larger clone is off by one base, so a read error is likely. Other DNA variants within this sample encode the same CDR3. This chain uses TRGV9 with TRGJP. TCRdb lists no J gene, so it was determined here by aligning the DNA to germline. Germline V CDR1 and CDR2: GITISATS, ISYDGTV (reference sequence). The CDR3 has 20 residues. CDR3: CALWEVRPLGRELGKKIKVF. CDR3 coding DNA: TGTGCCTTGTGGGAGGTGCGGCCCCTTGGGCGAGAGTTGGGCAAAAAAATCAAGGTATTT.

Comment on this clone: A far larger clone is one base from this, pointing to a likely read error. Different DNA sequences within this sample yield the same CDR3. This sequence joins TRGV9 and TRGJ1 or TRGJ2. Germline values: CDR1 GITISATS, CDR2 ISYDGTV (reference sequence). The CDR3 sequence is 14 residues long. CDR3 nucleotide sequence: TGTGCCTTGTGGGAAATTCCAAATTATTATAAGAAGCTCTTT. Translation: CALWEIPNYYKKLF.

Only a few counts were recorded for this clone. Its ends do not fully match the called genes, so a read error is possible. The chain employs TRGV2 and TRGJP2. This CDR3 is built from 17 residues. Germline V gene sequence: CDR1 EGSNGY, CDR2 YDSYNSKV. The CDR3 bases are TGTACCACCTGGGACAGTCCGAGGGATAGTAGTGATTGGATCAAGACGTTT. This encodes CTTWDSPRDSSDWIKTF.

Details on this clone: The amino acid sequence in TCRdb belongs to a much larger clone and departs from this DNA's translation at residue 10, likely a sequencing read error; the sequence shown is translated from the DNA. The chain recombines TRGV9 with TRGJP1. The J gene, absent from TCRdb, was called here by matching the DNA to germline. Germline V gives CDR1 GITISATS, CDR2 ISYDGTV (reference sequence). This CDR3 spans 13 amino acids. The CDR3 DNA sequence: TGTGCCTTGTGGGAGGGCCCAGGTTGGCTCAAGATATTT. This sequence encodes CALWEGPGWLKIF.

This clone was counted a few times. The TCRdb record carries a much larger clone's protein, which differs from this DNA's translation at residue 8; a read error is the likely cause, and the protein listed here is the DNA translation. The chain carries TRGV9 and TRGJP. The J gene is not listed in TCRdb, so it was assigned here from a DNA match to germline. The CDR3 has 18 residues. V lost 1 base and J lost 4; bases outside the gene matches: 7. In germline, CDR1 is GITISATS, CDR2 ISYDGTV (reference sequence). The CDR3 protein is CALWEVTFQELGKKIKVF. In DNA, the CDR3 is TGTGCCTTGTGGGAGGTTACATTTCAAGAGTTGGGCAAAAAAATCAAGGTATTT.

Many counts were recorded for this clone. TCRdb's entry gives the protein of a much larger clone, which mismatches this DNA's translation at residue 10, likely from a read error; the protein reported here is translated from the DNA. This chain connects TRGV9 to TRGJ1 or TRGJ2. The CDR3 covers 13 residues. The germline CDR1 and CDR2 sequences are GITISATS and ISYDGTV (reference sequence). CDR3 protein: CALWESYYYEKLF. CDR3 sequence (DNA): TGTGCCTTGTGGGAGAGCTATTATTATGAGAAACTCTTT.

This clone was counted only a few times. TCRdb records a much larger clone's protein for this DNA, with a difference at residue 12 that likely arises from a read error; the protein given is the translation of the DNA. This chain connects TRGV9 to TRGJP. The J gene, missing from TCRdb, was assigned here through DNA to germline matching. This CDR3 is built from 17 residues. Germline assignment: CDR1 GITISATS and CDR2 ISYDGTV (reference sequence). This chain's CDR3 is CALWEQFTELGRKIKVF. DNA for the CDR3: TGTGCCTTGTGGGAGCAATTTACAGAGTTGGGCAGAAAAATCAAGGTATTT.

This clone was detected many times. The chain uses TRGV9 and TRGJP1. Per the germline V gene, CDR1 is GITISATS and CDR2 is ISYDGTV (reference sequence). The CDR3 totals 13 residues. V shed 0 bases, J shed 12 bases, and the junction held 7 bases outside the gene matches. The CDR3 DNA reads TGTGCCTTGTGGGAGGTGCGGGGGCGGTTCAAGATATTT. This encodes CALWEVRGRFKIF.

This clone has more than one count but fewer than ten. Since a far larger clone is one base different, this is likely a read error. Additional DNA sequences in this sample encode the identical CDR3. V is TRGV9 and J is TRGJ1 or TRGJ2. In the absence of a J gene in TCRdb, the DNA was matched to germline to assign it here. Germline CDR1 reads GITISATS; CDR2 reads ISYDGTV (reference sequence). The CDR3 is 13 amino acids. The CDR3 spells CALWDSPWYKKLF. Written as DNA, the CDR3 is TGTGCTTTGTGGGACTCCCCGTGGTATAAGAAACTCTTT.

This clone was detected many times. A read error likely explains why the TCRdb protein, taken from a much larger clone, differs from this DNA's translation at residue 13; the protein shown is translated from the DNA. V and J are TRGV9 and TRGJ1 or TRGJ2. Germline CDR1 reads GITISATS; CDR2 reads ISYDGTV (reference sequence). The CDR3 loop spans 15 amino acids. The DNA of the CDR3 is TGTGCCTTGTGGGAGGTCTCCAGGAATTATTATAAGGAACTCTTT. It yields the protein CALWEVSRNYYKELF.